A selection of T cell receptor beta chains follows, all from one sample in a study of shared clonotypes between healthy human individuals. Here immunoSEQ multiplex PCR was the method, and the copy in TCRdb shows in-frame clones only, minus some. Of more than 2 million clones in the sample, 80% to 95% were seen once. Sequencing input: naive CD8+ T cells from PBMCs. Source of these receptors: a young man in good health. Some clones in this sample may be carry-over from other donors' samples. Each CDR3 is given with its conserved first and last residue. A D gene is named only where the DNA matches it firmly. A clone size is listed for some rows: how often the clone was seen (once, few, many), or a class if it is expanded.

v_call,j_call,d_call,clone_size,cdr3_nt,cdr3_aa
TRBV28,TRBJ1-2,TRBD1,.,TGTGCCAGCAGTTGGGACAGTACCTATGGCTACACCTTC,CASSWDSTYGYTF
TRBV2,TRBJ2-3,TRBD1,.,TGTGCCAGCAGGGAGACAGGGGCGCACCCAGATACGCAGTATTTT,CASRETGAHPDTQYF
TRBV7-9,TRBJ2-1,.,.,TGTGCCAGCAGCTTTCGGACAAGGCCCTACAATGAGCAGTTCTTC,CASSFRTRPYNEQFF
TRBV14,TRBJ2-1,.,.,TGTGCCAGCAGCCAAGGTAGGGCATTGAGGGTCGAGCAGTTCTTC,CASSQGRALRVEQFF
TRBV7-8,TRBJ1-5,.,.,TGTGCCAGCAGCTTTCGCCCCGAGCCAGAAAGATGGGGCAATCAGCCCCAGCATTTT,CASSFRPEPERWGNQPQHF
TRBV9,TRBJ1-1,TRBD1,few,TGTGCCAGCAGCGTAGATGACAGGGCAAACACTGAAGCTTTCTTT,CASSVDDRANTEAFF
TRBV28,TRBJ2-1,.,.,TGTGCCAGCAGCCCTACGACGGGGGCGAATGAGCAGTTCTTC,CASSPTTGANEQFF
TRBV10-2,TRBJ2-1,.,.,TGCGCCAGCACGCTGGGGTCGAGCTCCTACAATGAGCAGTTCTTC,CASTLGSSSYNEQFF
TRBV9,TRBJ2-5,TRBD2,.,TGTGCCAGCAGCACACTGGGACTAGCGGGAGAGGTGGGAGAGACCCAGTACTTC,CASSTLGLAGEVGETQYF
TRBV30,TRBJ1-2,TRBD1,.,TGTGCCCGCCTGACAGGGTGGGGCTACACCTTC,CARLTGWGYTF
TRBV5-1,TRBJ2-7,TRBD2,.,TGCGCCAGCAGCTTGTACGGGGGGTCCTCCTACGAGCAGTACTTC,CASSLYGGSSYEQYF
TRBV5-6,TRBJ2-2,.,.,TGTGCCAGCAGCTTGGGGCGGGAGCTGTTTTTT,CASSLGRELFF
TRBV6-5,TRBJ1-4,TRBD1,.,TGTGCCAGCAGCATCAGGGGGGATGAAAAACTGTTTTTT,CASSIRGDEKLFF
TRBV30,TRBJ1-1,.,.,TGTGCCTGGAGTCCAGACAGGCATGAAGCTTTCTTT,CAWSPDRHEAFF
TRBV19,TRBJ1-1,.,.,TGTGCCAGTAGTATCCTCCCGAGGGACACTGAAGCTTTCTTT,CASSILPRDTEAFF
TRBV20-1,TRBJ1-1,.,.,TGCAGTGCTTCGAGGTACACTGAAGCTTTCTTT,CSASRYTEAFF